The 28 T cell receptor beta chains listed next were all sequenced from one sample in a study of T cells expressing NK-cell markers. From the 5' RACE reads, TCRdb lists one entry per CDR3 protein and no DNA. The ten top clones account for approximately 0.41%, within a sample of about 260,000 distinct CDR3 sequences. The material sequenced was blood T cells: a sorted CD56 or NKG2C T cell subset, CD4+ or CD8+ T cells, or bulk PBMC T cells (not recorded which). Receptors originate from a man in his late teens or twenties in good health.

The rearrangement joins TRBV24-1 to TRBJ2-3; TCRdb names TRBD1, which stays unverified in the absence of DNA. CDR1 is KGHDR, CDR2 SFDVKD, per germline. This CDR3 has 13 amino acids. This CDR3 reads CATRHRVTDTQYF.

The genes are TRBV15 and TRBJ2-3; the TCRdb D gene call, TRBD2, has no DNA to confirm it. Germline V gene sequence: CDR1 LNHNV, CDR2 YYDKDF (reference sequence). There are 13 residues in the CDR3. This chain's CDR3 is CATKEGSTDTQYF.

CDR3 loop: CASSYSQGAGANVLTF. This sequence joins TRBV12-3 or TRBV12-4 and TRBJ2-6; TCRdb selects TRBD1, and the lack of DNA leaves this call unchecked. The length of the CDR3 is 16 residues.

This chain connects TRBV7-7 to TRBJ2-1; TCRdb proposes TRBD1, but this gene call is untestable without DNA. The CDR3 is 13 residues long. The germline gives CDR1 SSHAT, CDR2 FNYEAQ (reference sequence). The CDR3 region is CASSLGGAGEQFF.

This chain links TRBV12-3 or TRBV12-4 with TRBJ2-1; TCRdb outputs TRBD1, but without DNA this stays unchecked. The CDR3 loop spans 15 amino acids. The CDR3 spells CASSLTGLGYNEQFF.

CDR3 in amino acids: CASSHPGQGLTYGYTF. V and J are TRBV5-6 and TRBJ1-2; the D gene TCRdb calls, TRBD1, cannot be checked with no DNA. This CDR3 contains 16 residues. Germline values: CDR1 SGHDT, CDR2 YYEEEE.

The rearrangement uses TRBV4-1 and TRBJ2-2. This CDR3 spans 17 amino acids. Germline V gene data show CDR1 as MGHRA and CDR2 as YSYEKL. The CDR3 here is CASSHYTGGSDTGELFF.

The genes are TRBV19 and TRBJ2-3; TCRdb picks TRBD1, but there is no DNA to check that call. CDR1 and CDR2 (germline): LNHDA, SQIVND (reference sequence). This CDR3 is 13 amino acids long. CDR3 protein: CASRTGAADTQYF.

The chain has TRBV27 and TRBJ2-1; TCRdb's D gene call, TRBD2, goes unchecked for lack of DNA. The germline V gene has CDR1 MNHEY and CDR2 SMNVEV (reference sequence). The CDR3 sequence is 16 residues long. CDR3 protein: CASSLFPAENYNEQFF.

The chain is built from TRBV12-3 or TRBV12-4 and TRBJ1-5. The CDR3 sequence is 17 residues long. The CDR3 spells CASSFWRTSSSNQPQHF.

The chain combines TRBV29-1 with TRBJ2-2; TCRdb's D call, TRBD1, is unchecked because there is no DNA. Germline CDR1 is SQVTM and CDR2 is ANQGSEA. CDR3 length equals 14 residues. The CDR3 loop reads CSVGQGTNTGELFF.

The rearrangement joins TRBV5-1 to TRBJ1-2; no DNA is available, so the TRBD1 call from TCRdb remains unchecked. The germline V gene encodes CDR1 SGHRS and CDR2 YFSETQ. The CDR3 covers 15 residues. CDR3 residues: CASSLGGTGDYGYTF.

J is TRBJ2-3 and V is TRBV20-1. CDR3 size: 14 residues. Per germline, CDR1 DFQATT and CDR2 SNEGSKA (reference sequence). The CDR3 loop is CSARSGSRTDTQYF.

The chain has TRBV7-2 and TRBJ2-5; the TRBD1 assignment by TCRdb is unverifiable without DNA. CDR3 length: 15 residues. Germline V gene data show CDR1 as SGHTA and CDR2 as FQGNSA. The CDR3 reads CASSFDRGMQETQYF.

V gene TRBV19 combines with J gene TRBJ2-1. Germline CDR1 LNHDA, CDR2 SQIVND (reference sequence). The CDR3 covers 13 residues. The CDR3 is CASKHLFHNEQFF.

The chain couples TRBV24-1 to TRBJ2-5; no DNA is available, so the TRBD1 call from TCRdb remains unchecked. CDR1 and CDR2 (germline): KGHDR, SFDVKD. This CDR3 spans 15 amino acids. The CDR3 here is CATSDLGGVEETQYF.

This chain uses TRBV12-3 or TRBV12-4 with TRBJ2-1; the D gene TCRdb calls, TRBD2, cannot be checked with no DNA. The CDR3 extends over 19 amino acids. The CDR3 region is CASSSEKLKAGWRYNEQFF.

The chain uses TRBV20-1 and TRBJ2-6; TCRdb's D call, TRBD2, is unchecked because there is no DNA. The CDR3 covers 15 residues. CDR1 and CDR2 from the germline V gene are DFQATT and SNEGSKA (reference sequence). Here the CDR3 reads CSASGTGSGANVLTF.

The chain uses TRBV19 and TRBJ2-4; as DNA is missing, the TRBD2 call by TCRdb cannot be tested. The germline V gene has CDR1 LNHDA and CDR2 SQIVND (reference sequence). The CDR3 spans 17 residues. The CDR3 spells CASRKKTSGRYGYIQYF.

The rearrangement links TRBV6-2 or TRBV6-3 to TRBJ2-1; TCRdb selects TRBD1, and the lack of DNA leaves this call unchecked. The CDR3 loop spans 15 amino acids. CDR1 and CDR2 (germline): MNHEY, SVGEGT. The CDR3 sequence is CASRWTGSITNEQFF.

The V and J genes are TRBV4-2 and TRBJ2-7; TCRdb's D gene call, TRBD1, goes unchecked for lack of DNA. In germline, CDR1 is LGHNA, CDR2 YNFKEQ. The CDR3 length is 15 residues. CDR3 loop: CASSRRTGNSYEQYF.

The rearrangement uses TRBV11-3 and TRBJ2-3. Germline CDR1 SGHNT, CDR2 YENEEA. CDR3 size: 12 residues. Here the CDR3 reads CASSLERDTQYF.

The chain joins TRBV24-1 to TRBJ2-3; TCRdb names TRBD1, which stays unverified in the absence of DNA. The germline gives CDR1 KGHDR, CDR2 SFDVKD. The CDR3 length is 18 residues. The CDR3 loop reads CATSDWAGTDKRADTQYF.

The rearrangement uses TRBV13 and TRBJ2-3; TCRdb designates TRBD2, a call that cannot be tested without DNA. Germline CDR1 PRHDT, CDR2 FYEKMQ (reference sequence). CDR3 size: 18 residues. The CDR3 protein is CASSPGLAGTWRTDTQYF.

J is TRBJ2-3 and V is TRBV10-3; TCRdb returns TRBD2, unconfirmable since there is no DNA. This CDR3 is 13 amino acids long. Germline lookup yields CDR1 ENHRY and CDR2 SYGVKD. The CDR3 sequence: CAISGGGPNTQYF.

The chain joins TRBV20-1 to TRBJ2-5; with no DNA, the TCRdb D assignment of TRBD1 cannot be verified. Germline-derived CDR1 and CDR2 are DFQATT and SNEGSKA (reference sequence). The CDR3 runs 16 residues. The CDR3: CSARLRGDLFPETQYF.

The CDR3 loop reads CASSLAGTGINEQFF. The chain combines TRBV5-4 with TRBJ2-1; without DNA, the TCRdb call of TRBD1 cannot be checked. From germline, CDR1 is SGHNT and CDR2 YYREEE (reference sequence). The CDR3 consists of 15 residues.

The chain employs TRBV20-1 and TRBJ2-3; TCRdb selects TRBD1, and the lack of DNA leaves this call unchecked. CDR1 DFQATT and CDR2 SNEGSKA come from the germline V gene (reference sequence). There are 15 residues in the CDR3. The chain's CDR3 is CSARESGGRLDTQYF.